The 14 T cell receptor beta chains reported below all come from one sample, sequenced in a study of cytomegalovirus exposure and HLA in healthy donors. 60 Vbeta and 13 Jbeta primers were used in PCR. Some clones are missing from TCRdb's copy, which holds only in-frame ones; the method was immunoSEQ multiplex PCR. Of about 160,000 clones in the sample, roughly 81% were seen once. The sequencing input was PBMCs. The source is a woman aged 45-65 years in good health and CMV-seronegative.

The V call is TRBV11-3, the J call TRBJ2-1; D is uncertain. The length of the CDR3 is 12 residues. V lost 1 base to trimming and J lost 7 bases, with 5 bases between them. CDR1 and CDR2 (germline): SGHNT, YENEEA. The CDR3 loop reads CASSLVENEQFF. Here the CDR3 DNA reads TGTGCCAGCAGCTTAGTGGAGAATGAGCAGTTCTTC. The full variable domain, completed using reference TRBV11-3 and TRBJ2-1, is EAGVVQSPRYKIIEKKQPVAFWCNPISGHNTLYWYLQNLGQGPELLIRYENEEAVDDSQLPKDRFSAERLKGVDSTLKIQPAELGDSAVYLCASSLVENEQFFGPGTRLTVL.

This clone was counted once. This chain uses TRBV11-3 with TRBJ1-1, with TRBD1 matching over 7 bases. This CDR3 comprises 12 residues. CDR1 and CDR2 from the germline V gene are SGHNT and YENEEA. Trimming cost V 5 bases and J 8 bases; bases outside gene matches: 5. CDR3 coding DNA: TGTGCCAGCAGCCTGCGACAGGGAGAAGCTTTCTTT. Protein sequence: CASSLRQGEAFF.

This clone is a singleton in its sample. The chain links TRBV4-3 to TRBJ2-5; 9 bases map to TRBD2. The DNA end is a closer match to TRBJ2-7, so the J assignment may be wrong. CDR3 length: 17 residues. The germline V gene has CDR1 LGHNA and CDR2 YSLEER. The CDR3: CASSQDAGGREYYEQYF. The DNA for the CDR3 is TGCGCCAGCAGCCAAGATGCCGGCGGGAGGGAGTACTACGAGCAGTACTTC.

J is TRBJ1-5 and V is TRBV19, with D possibly matching TRBD1 (5 bases). The germline gives CDR1 LNHDA, CDR2 SQIVND (reference sequence). Trimming took off 1 base at V and 0 bases at J, with 10 bases between the two ends. CDR3 length equals 16 residues. The CDR3 sequence: CASSIGGQYSNQPQHF. The DNA for the CDR3 is TGTGCCAGTAGTATAGGGGGCCAGTATAGCAATCAGCCCCAGCATTTT.

V is TRBV29-1 and J is TRBJ2-1; 15 bases align to TRBD2. V shed 6 bases, J shed 8 bases, and the junction held 14 bases outside the gene matches. The CDR3 has 17 amino acids. Germline CDR1 reads SQVTM; CDR2 reads ANQGSEA. The CDR3 DNA sequence: TGCAGCGTGAGACCGACGGGACTAGCGGGGGGCAGGGATGAGCAGTTCTTC. It translates to CSVRPTGLAGGRDEQFF.

In the case of this clone: One junction end does not reproduce the germline sequence, and a read error may be involved. V is TRBV7-2 and J is TRBJ2-1, with 10 bases fitting TRBD2. Per germline, CDR1 SGHTA and CDR2 FQGNSA. The CDR3 has 15 amino acids. This chain's CDR3 is CASSLAGVPDNEQFF. The CDR3 nucleotides are TGTGCCAGCAGCCTAGCGGGAGTTCCCGACAATGAGCAGTTCTTC.

The chain employs TRBV11-2 and TRBJ2-3; 7 nucleotides align to TRBD1. The length of the CDR3 is 15 residues. The germline CDR1 and CDR2 sequences are SGHAT and FQNNGV. V lost 4 bases and J lost 0; bases outside the gene matches: 4. In nucleotides, the CDR3 is TGTGCCAGCAGCTCTCAGGACAGGAGCACAGATACGCAGTATTTT. This gives the protein CASSSQDRSTDTQYF.

V usage is TRBV19 and J usage is TRBJ1-3, with D possibly matching TRBD1 (6 bases). The CDR3 is 15 residues long. V was cut by 9 bases and J by 3 bases, with 18 bases left in between. The V gene's germline CDR1 is LNHDA and CDR2 SQIVND (reference sequence). The CDR3 DNA is TGTGCCAGCGGATACGGGCAGGGGTATGGAAACACCATATATTTT. This gives the protein CASGYGQGYGNTIYF.

The chain couples TRBV7-8 to TRBJ2-7; 7 bases fit TRBD2. The CDR3 is 14 residues long. Germline CDR1 reads SGHVS; CDR2 reads FQNEAQ. V dropped 2 bases and J dropped 4; count of bases not matched to a gene: 5. CDR3 sequence: CASSLRGGSYEQYF. CDR3 DNA: TGTGCCAGCAGCTTAAGAGGCGGGAGTTACGAGCAGTACTTC.

The V gene is TRBV9, the J gene TRBJ2-7, with 10 bases identical to TRBD2. V gave up 3 bases and J gave up 3 bases; unmatched junction bases: 3. CDR1 SGDLS and CDR2 YYNGEE come from the germline V gene. This CDR3 has 14 amino acids. The CDR3 DNA follows: TGTGCCAGCAGCGGAGCGGGAGGGGACTACGAGCAGTACTTC. Its protein product is CASSGAGGDYEQYF.

The chain couples TRBV6-6 to TRBJ2-5; possibly TRBD1 for D (5 bases). Germline V gene lookup returns CDR1 MNHNY and CDR2 SVGAGI (reference sequence). The CDR3 is made up of 13 amino acids. The V end was cut by 6 bases, the J end by 1 base, with 9 bases between. The CDR3 DNA reads as TGTGCCAGCAGGCGGACACCCCAAGAGACCCAGTACTTC. Residues: CASRRTPQETQYF.

DNA for the CDR3: TGTGCCAGCAGTGCCACGCGGGTGTTCCAAGAGACCCAGTACTTC. It is translated as CASSATRVFQETQYF. The chain joins TRBV2 to TRBJ2-5; tentative D call: TRBD2 (5 bases). This CDR3 spans 15 amino acids. V gave up 4 bases and J gave up 1 base, with 13 bases separating them. Germline V gene lookup returns CDR1 SNHLY and CDR2 FYNNEI.

The rearrangement uses TRBV5-1 and TRBJ2-2; 9 positions agree with TRBD1. The CDR3 runs 15 residues. V dropped 5 bases and J dropped 1; count of bases not matched to a gene: 3. CDR1 and CDR2 from the germline V gene are SGHRS and YFSETQ. The CDR3 DNA reads as TGCGCCAGCAGAAGGGGACAGGGGAACACCGGGGAGCTGTTTTTT. Protein product: CASRRGQGNTGELFF.

This rearrangement joins TRBV19 to TRBJ2-1, with TRBD2 matching over 10 bases. Germline CDR1 reads LNHDA; CDR2 reads SQIVND (reference sequence). With 5 bases clipped from V and 6 bases from J, the junction kept 13 bases outside the gene matches. This CDR3 contains 17 residues. CDR3: CASSPLNLAGAINEQFF. CDR3 coding DNA: TGTGCCAGTAGTCCACTCAACCTAGCGGGAGCGATCAATGAGCAGTTCTTC.